This entry concerns a single T cell receptor beta chain. Its antigen is undetermined. This sample stems from a study of T cell responses to AZD1222 COVID-19 vaccine. It was second doses at about 4 or about 12 weeks that were pooled. Study observations and caveats: The study identified only five to seven AZD1222 recipients as seropositive at baseline.

Germline loops: CDR1 DFQATT, CDR2 SNEGSKA (reference sequence). The CDR3 consists of 15 residues. With 3 bases removed from V and 1 base from J, the gap between germline ends came to 16 bases. Sequenced by immunoSEQ multiplex PCR; TCRdb stores in-frame clones only, minus some. The sample contains roughly 180,000 clones, roughly 92% of which appear only once. V and J are TRBV20-1 and TRBJ2-7; possible D gene TRBD1, 6 bases. The sequencing used peripheral blood, collected 28 days after the second AZD1222 dose. This clonotype was obtained from an adult who received the AZD1222 COVID-19 vaccine. The CDR3: CSASYGRGSSYEQYF. DNA of the CDR3: TGCAGTGCTAGTTATGGCAGGGGCTCTTCCTACGAGCAGTACTTC.